This TCR beta chain was sequenced for a study of CD8 T cells in Susac syndrome. Random hexamers were used to reverse transcribe an amount of roughly 0.45 to 1 ug RNA. A multiplex approach, immunoSEQ multiplex PCR, amplified TCR beta CDR3 across 54 Vbeta and 13 Jbeta. TCRdb reprocessed the immunoSEQ multiplex PCR reads with MiXCR, giving one entry per CDR3 protein. The repertoire includes roughly 400,000 distinct CDR3 sequences, about 85% of them detected once, and approximately 0.12% sits in the top ten. Sequencing of TCR beta was undertaken in CD8+ and CD4+ T cells derived from blood. The CDR3 has 13 residues. Trimming removed 6 bases from V and 6 bases from J, with 14 bases in between. Germline CDR1 DFQATT, CDR2 SNEGSKA (reference sequence).

Sequenced material: CD8+ T cells from PBMCs. The chain links TRBV20-1 to TRBJ1-4, with TRBD1 as a possible D gene (5 bases). The receptor was derived from a human donor with multiple sclerosis. In DNA, the CDR3 is TGCAGTGCCCCCCTCAGCAGGGATGAAAAACTGTTTTTT. The encoded protein is CSAPLSRDEKLFF.